A single sample gave rise to the 16 T cell receptor beta chains below, sequenced in a study of cytomegalovirus exposure and HLA in healthy donors. This table comes from immunoSEQ multiplex PCR, and its TCRdb copy is limited to in-frame clones, with some not included. The data hold about 400,000 clones, with about nine tenths observed a single time. Sequencing was performed on PBMCs. These TCRs come from a woman aged 18-30 years in good health and CMV-seronegative.

This clone occurred a few times. The chain couples TRBV7-7 to TRBJ2-7; TRBD1 matches 9 bases. The V gene's germline CDR1 is SSHAT and CDR2 FNYEAQ (reference sequence). This CDR3 has 14 amino acids. V was pared by 5 bases and J by 7 bases, with 9 bases of the junction left unmatched. CDR3 region: CASSPGQGRFEQYF. The CDR3 DNA follows: TGTGCCAGCAGCCCGGGACAGGGACGGTTTGAGCAGTACTTC.

This chain connects TRBV29-1 to TRBJ1-2; D possibly corresponds to TRBD1 (6 bases). CDR1 and CDR2 from the germline V gene are SQVTM and ANQGSEA. The length of the CDR3 is 13 residues. Trimming removed 5 bases at V and 3 bases at J, with 13 bases between. This CDR3 reads CSVKWGGHYGYTF. The CDR3 DNA sequence: TGCAGCGTTAAATGGGGGGGGCACTATGGCTACACCTTC.

V usage is TRBV27 and J usage is TRBJ2-1; TRBD2 agrees at 11 bases. V shed 5 bases and J 2 bases; nucleotides not matched to a gene: 2. Germline V CDR1 and CDR2: MNHEY, SMNVEV (reference sequence). CDR3 length: 15 residues. The DNA for the CDR3 is TGTGCCAGCAGTATAGCGGGAGGGACCTACAATGAGCAGTTCTTC. Protein: CASSIAGGTYNEQFF.

The V gene is TRBV6-1, the J gene TRBJ2-7, with a tentative D call TRBD2 (5 bases). Germline loops: CDR1 MNHNS, CDR2 SASEGT. The V end was cut by 10 bases, the J end by 1 base, with 11 bases between. This CDR3 comprises 12 residues. CDR3 nucleotide sequence: TGTGCCACCTGGACTGCATCCTACGAGCAGTACTTC. It codes for CATWTASYEQYF.

The rearrangement uses TRBV27 and TRBJ2-6, with D perhaps matching TRBD1 (5 bases). The CDR3 has 18 amino acids. Germline lookup yields CDR1 MNHEY and CDR2 SMNVEV (reference sequence). V lost 5 bases to trimming and J lost 0 bases, with 17 bases between them. CDR3 in DNA: TGTGCCAGCAGTCCTTCAGTACCTGGGGCCTCTGGGGCCAACGTCCTGACTTTC. This gives the protein CASSPSVPGASGANVLTF.

This clone was counted a single time. The V call is TRBV7-6, the J call TRBJ2-7, with D tentatively TRBD2 (7 bases). The germline V and J ends were trimmed by 1 base and 2 bases, with 15 bases remaining between them. The CDR3 totals 16 residues. The germline V gene has CDR1 SGHVS and CDR2 FNYEAQ. The CDR3: CASSLEAGAGPYEQYF. The DNA for the CDR3 is TGTGCCAGCAGCTTAGAGGCGGGGGCCGGACCCTACGAGCAGTACTTC. Variable domain in full (rest from reference TRBV7-6 and TRBJ2-7): GAGVSQSPRYKVTKRGQDVALRCDPISGHVSLYWYRQALGQGPEFLTYFNYEAQQDKSGLPNDRFSAERPEGSISTLTIQRTEQRDSAMYRCASSLEAGAGPYEQYFGPGTRLTVT.

The V call is TRBV2, the J call TRBJ2-1, with D possibly matching TRBD1 (6 bases). The V gene lost 9 bases and the J gene lost 13 bases, with 16 bases spanning the gap. This CDR3 has 11 residues. Germline V gives CDR1 SNHLY, CDR2 FYNNEI. CDR3 loop: CASTTGTPQFF. CDR3 sequence (DNA): TGTGCCAGTACAACAGGGACCCCTCAGTTCTTC.

CDR3 DNA sequence: TGTGCCAGCAGACGAAGACAGGGGAATTCACCCCTCCACTTT. Encoded protein: CASRRRQGNSPLHF. This chain joins TRBV2 and TRBJ1-6; 8 positions agree with TRBD1. From germline, CDR1 is SNHLY and CDR2 FYNNEI. CDR3 length: 14 amino acids. The J segment lost 7 bases and the V segment lost 6 bases, leaving 5 bases of the junction unmatched.

The V and J genes are TRBV27 and TRBJ2-3; TRBD2 matches 9 bases. V was pared by 4 bases and J by 4 bases, with 6 bases of the junction left unmatched. This CDR3 comprises 15 residues. The V gene's germline CDR1 is MNHEY and CDR2 SMNVEV (reference sequence). The CDR3 reads CASSSWRGGPDTQYF. The CDR3 region has the DNA TGTGCCAGCAGTTCATGGCGGGGGGGCCCAGATACGCAGTATTTT.

The chain is built from TRBV7-9 and TRBJ2-2, with 9 bases fitting TRBD2. Germline-derived CDR1 and CDR2 are SEHNR and FQNEAQ (reference sequence). This CDR3 spans 16 amino acids. The ends lost 3 bases at V and 4 bases at J; junction bases unmatched: 6. CDR3 amino acids: CASSFRAGGRTGELFF. CDR3 DNA sequence: TGTGCCAGCAGCTTTAGAGCGGGGGGACGCACCGGGGAGCTGTTTTTT.

The chain employs TRBV19 and TRBJ2-7; 7 bases are shared with TRBD1. Losses at the gene ends were 3 bases for V and 12 bases for J; bases not matched to a gene: 11. Per the germline V gene, CDR1 is LNHDA and CDR2 is SQIVND (reference sequence). The CDR3 covers 13 residues. In nucleotides, the CDR3 is TGTGCCAGTAGTATGAATCGACAGGGAATGGTGTACTTC. Translating it yields CASSMNRQGMVYF.

The chain uses TRBV28 and TRBJ2-7; 7 nucleotides align to TRBD2. Trimming cost V 3 bases and J 12 bases; bases outside gene matches: 14. The CDR3 is 14 amino acids. The germline gives CDR1 MDHEN, CDR2 SYDVKM. The CDR3: CASSFSTTNIAGYF. The CDR3 region has the DNA TGTGCCAGCAGTTTCTCCACGACAAACATAGCGGGGTACTTC.

V and J are TRBV28 and TRBJ2-7; TRBD1 might be the D (5 bases). The germline V gene encodes CDR1 MDHEN and CDR2 SYDVKM. The CDR3 contains 13 residues. V was trimmed by 5 bases and J by 0 bases, leaving 8 bases between them. CDR3 nucleotide sequence: TGTGCCAGCAGTAGCAGGGCCTCCTACGAGCAGTACTTC. Translated, it gives CASSSRASYEQYF.

V gene TRBV9 combines with J gene TRBJ1-1; 7 bases are shared with TRBD1. V was pared by 3 bases and J by 4 bases, with 3 bases of the junction left unmatched. Germline CDR1 is SGDLS and CDR2 is YYNGEE. The CDR3 is 13 amino acids. This CDR3 is CASSATGFTEAFF. CDR3 sequence (DNA): TGTGCCAGCAGCGCGACAGGGTTCACTGAAGCTTTCTTT. Full variable domain (missing parts from reference TRBV9 and TRBJ1-1): DSGVTQTPKHLITATGQRVTLRCSPRSGDLSVYWYQQSLDQGLQFLIQYYNGEERAKGNILERFSAQQFPDLHSELNLSSLELGDSALYFCASSATGFTEAFFGQGTRLTVV.

In its sample, this clone was seen many times. CDR3 sequence (DNA): TGTGCCAGCATGCTAAGTCGCTATGGCTACACCTTC. It codes for CASMLSRYGYTF. The chain recombines TRBV6-1 with TRBJ1-2; D is uncertain. Trimming took 7 bases from V and 4 from J, leaving 10 bases between them. Germline loops: CDR1 MNHNS, CDR2 SASEGT. This CDR3 has 12 amino acids.

In DNA form, the CDR3 reads TGCGCCAGCAGCCAAGAACTCCAACAGGAGATTAACTATGGCTACACCTTC. As protein: CASSQELQQEINYGYTF. V is TRBV4-1 and J is TRBJ1-2, with D possibly TRBD1 on 5 matching bases. This CDR3 has 17 residues. Germline V gives CDR1 MGHRA, CDR2 YSYEKL. Trimming removed 0 bases at V and 1 base at J, with 15 bases between.